This is a list of T cell receptor beta chains from one sample in a study of a mutant IDH1 vaccine in newly diagnosed glioma. Only in-frame clones appear in the TCRdb table, and some are missing; sequencing was by immunoSEQ multiplex PCR. Among some 60,000 clones listed, approximately 90% were seen once. Their specific antigens are unknown. Specimen: PBMCs, collected from a glioma patient whose treatment included an IDH1 peptide vaccine. The receptors derive from a woman in her thirties or forties with glioma. The CDR3 runs from the conserved cysteine through the conserved F or W. D genes are given only for firm matches. Rows give clone size only sometimes, using once, few, many, or a class for an expanded clone.

abundance	v_gene	j_gene	d_gene	CDR3aa	CDR3nt
NA	TRBV6-5	TRBJ1-6	NA	CASRGASGNSPLHF	TGTGCCAGCAGGGGAGCTTCGGGTAATTCACCCCTCCACTTT
NA	TRBV5-1	TRBJ1-1	NA	CASSTEQGRTEAFF	TGCGCCAGCAGCACTGAACAGGGAAGGACTGAAGCTTTCTTT
NA	TRBV30	TRBJ1-1	TRBD1	CAWRVTGGSHTEAFF	TGTGCCTGGAGGGTGACAGGGGGAAGTCACACTGAAGCTTTCTTT
NA	TRBV4-1	TRBJ1-5	NA	CASSQEGVKGNQPQHF	TGCGCCAGCAGCCAAGAGGGGGTCAAGGGCAATCAGCCCCAGCATTTT
NA	TRBV7-2	TRBJ2-2	NA	CASSPLDTGELFF	TGTGCCAGCAGTCCACTCGATACCGGGGAGCTGTTTTTT
NA	TRBV29-1	TRBJ2-7	TRBD1	CSVPKGQSQGEQYF	TGCAGCGTCCCAAAGGGACAGTCGCAAGGCGAGCAGTACTTC
NA	TRBV5-5	TRBJ2-7	NA	CASSLEMVYEQYF	TGTGCCAGCAGCCTCGAGATGGTCTACGAGCAGTACTTC
NA	TRBV11-2	TRBJ2-7	TRBD2	CASSSVRTSRYEQYF	TGTGCCAGCAGCTCAGTGAGGACTAGCCGGTACGAGCAGTACTTC
NA	TRBV28	TRBJ2-1	NA	CASSSPSSYNEQFF	TGTGCCAGCAGTTCCCCGAGCTCCTACAATGAGCAGTTCTTC
NA	TRBV29-1	TRBJ1-5	NA	CSVGWSNQPQHF	TGCAGCGTTGGATGGAGCAATCAGCCCCAGCATTTT
NA	TRBV18	TRBJ2-3	NA	CASSGGLGTSDTQYF	TGTGCCAGCTCAGGGGGCCTGGGCACGTCAGATACGCAGTATTTT
once	TRBV19	TRBJ2-7	TRBD1	CASSGTGGSYEQYF	TGTGCCAGTAGTGGGACAGGGGGCTCCTACGAGCAGTACTTC
NA	TRBV6-5	TRBJ2-7	TRBD2	CASSYGTSGTYEQYF	TGTGCCAGCAGCTACGGGACTAGCGGAACCTACGAGCAGTACTTC
NA	TRBV2	TRBJ2-7	NA	CASSRAPYEQYF	TGTGCCAGCAGTAGGGCACCCTACGAGCAGTACTTC
NA	TRBV27	TRBJ1-2	TRBD1	CASSPRLWTGVNGYTF	TGTGCCAGCAGTCCCCGGTTGTGGACAGGTGTGAATGGCTACACCTTC
once	TRBV7-9	TRBJ2-1	NA	CASSGRSHGGNEQFF	TGTGCCAGCAGCGGCCGGTCGCACGGAGGCAATGAGCAGTTCTTC
NA	TRBV4-1	TRBJ1-1	NA	CASSRTAPNTEAFF	TGCGCCAGCAGCCGGACAGCGCCGAACACTGAAGCTTTCTTT
few	TRBV29-1	TRBJ2-5	NA	CSVLEETKETQYF	TGCAGCGTATTGGAGGAAACGAAGGAGACCCAGTACTTC
NA	TRBV14	TRBJ2-7	NA	CASSQHSNPTYEQYF	TGTGCCAGCAGCCAACATTCGAATCCAACCTACGAGCAGTACTTC
NA	TRBV5-1	TRBJ1-1	TRBD1	CASSVTGTTEAFF	TGCGCCAGCAGCGTGACAGGGACCACTGAAGCTTTCTTT
few	TRBV4-1	TRBJ1-4	TRBD1	CASSQDQAQGVFF	TGCGCCAGCAGCCAAGATCAGGCTCAGGGGGTGTTTTTT
once	TRBV14	TRBJ2-3	NA	CASSSGRSRTDTQYF	TGTGCCAGCAGCTCTGGGAGGTCCCGCACAGATACGCAGTATTTT
NA	TRBV7-9	TRBJ2-2	NA	CASTPLTDYSNTGELFF	TGTGCCAGCACCCCCCTGACGGACTATTCGAACACCGGGGAGCTGTTTTTT
once	TRBV27	TRBJ1-1	NA	CASSFTGGAEAFF	TGTGCCAGCAGTTTTACGGGGGGTGCTGAAGCTTTCTTT
once	TRBV4-2	TRBJ2-5	NA	CASSQAAGQQETQYF	TGTGCCAGCAGCCAAGCAGCGGGACAACAAGAGACCCAGTACTTC
NA	TRBV6-5	TRBJ2-7	NA	CASSYSYRDEQYF	TGTGCCAGCAGTTACTCGTACAGGGACGAGCAGTACTTC
once	TRBV2	TRBJ2-7	TRBD1	CASSGRGLDEQYF	TGTGCCAGCAGTGGCAGGGGGTTGGACGAGCAGTACTTC
once	TRBV28	TRBJ1-1	NA	CAGRSFRMNTEAFF	TGTGCCGGCCGCTCTTTCCGCATGAACACTGAAGCTTTCTTT
NA	TRBV13	TRBJ1-2	NA	CASSLVGRTAVDGYTF	TGTGCCAGCAGCTTAGTGGGCAGGACTGCGGTTGATGGCTACACCTTC